These 21 T cell receptor beta chains were sequenced from one sample in a study of T-cell reconstitution after alpha-beta-depleted transplantation in children. It was with unique molecular identifiers that the TCRbeta library was prepared. TCRdb recomputed calls from the PCR reads with MiXCR, one row per CDR3 protein. The sample consists of around 440,000 distinct CDR3 sequences, about 11% of them appearing once. Sequencing was performed on PBMCs, taken before TCRalphabeta/CD19-depleted stem cell transplant. The receptor set was obtained from a child aged 2 to 10 with inherited bone marrow failure, due to receive a stem cell transplant.

At least ten counts were recorded for this clonotype. The chain uses TRBV4-1 and TRBJ2-7, with TRBD1 matching over 9 bases. This CDR3 region has 16 residues. V was pared by 0 bases and J by 4 bases, with 7 bases of the junction left unmatched. The germline gives CDR1 MGHRA, CDR2 YSYEKL. The CDR3, as DNA: TGCGCCAGCAGCCAAGATAGGGGACAGGGTCTGTACGAGCAGTACTTC. Translated: CASSQDRGQGLYEQYF.

In this sample, this clonotype turned up many times. The chain recombines TRBV6-1 with TRBJ1-4, with 8 bases that match TRBD1. The germline gives CDR1 MNHNS, CDR2 SASEGT. This CDR3 is built from 13 residues. V lost 6 bases, J lost 4 bases, and 1 base stayed unmatched. The CDR3 protein is CASRTGDNEKLFF. For the CDR3, the DNA is TGTGCCAGCAGGACAGGGGATAATGAAAAACTGTTTTTT.

This clonotype was counted a few times. V gene TRBV5-6 combines with J gene TRBJ1-2; D possibly corresponds to TRBD1 (5 bases). The CDR3 contains 15 residues. Trimming removed 0 bases at V and 5 bases at J, with 14 bases between. CDR1 SGHDT and CDR2 YYEEEE come from the germline V gene. For the CDR3, the DNA is TGTGCCAGCAGCTTGGAACAGGCGGACCTTTATGGCTACACCTTC. Its translation is CASSLEQADLYGYTF.

This clonotype was counted at least ten times. V and J are TRBV20-1 and TRBJ2-7, with D possibly being TRBD2 (5 bases). Germline CDR1 reads DFQATT; CDR2 reads SNEGSKA (reference sequence). The CDR3 runs to 12 residues. The CDR3 DNA reads as TGCAGCCCTCAGAGCGGAGCCTACGAGCAGTACTTC. The encoded protein is CSPQSGAYEQYF.

This clonotype was observed at least ten times. The rearrangement uses TRBV12-3 or TRBV12-4 and TRBJ2-1; D not resolved. This CDR3 comprises 13 residues. Trimming removed 5 bases at V and 9 bases at J, with 14 bases between. The CDR3 here is CASSPRRTGEQFF. CDR3 nucleotides: TGTGCCAGCAGTCCCAGACGAACCGGTGAGCAGTTCTTC.

In this sample, this clonotype turned up many times. The CDR3 nucleotides read TGTGCCAGCAGTGGTTACAGGGGACTAGCGGACACCGGGGAGCTGTTTTTT. Translation gives CASSGYRGLADTGELFF. The chain links TRBV28 to TRBJ2-2; 11 positions agree with TRBD2. After removal of 5 bases from V and 3 bases from J, the junction contained 8 bases not matched to a gene. This CDR3 is 17 amino acids long. Germline V gene sequence: CDR1 MDHEN, CDR2 SYDVKM. The complete variable domain, with remaining parts taken from reference TRBV28 and TRBJ2-2, reads DVKVTQSSRYLVKRTGEKVFLECVQDMDHENMFWYRQDPGLGLRLIYFSYDVKMKEKGDIPEGYSVSREKKERFSLILESASTNQTSMYLCASSGYRGLADTGELFFGEGSRLTVL.

This clonotype was recorded at least ten times. The chain uses TRBV4-1 and TRBJ2-1; 7 bases line up with TRBD1. CDR3 length: 14 residues. V lost 4 bases, J lost 5 bases, and 5 bases stayed unmatched. CDR1 and CDR2 (germline): MGHRA, YSYEKL. CDR3 loop: CASSPGQLNNEQFF. CDR3 DNA sequence: TGCGCCAGCAGCCCGGGACAGCTAAACAATGAGCAGTTCTTC.

The gene calls are TRBV3-1 and TRBJ2-7; D may be TRBD1 or TRBD2 (6 bases each). Trimming pared 2 bases from V and 6 bases from J, leaving 17 bases between. This CDR3 has 15 residues. Germline V lookup: CDR1 LGHDT, CDR2 YNNKEL (reference sequence). CDR3 in DNA: TGTGCCAGCAGCCAAATAGGGGGGACCGTCGGCGAGCAGTACTTC. It is translated as CASSQIGGTVGEQYF.

This clonotype was detected ten times or more. The V call is TRBV7-9, the J call TRBJ2-1, with TRBD2 identical over 7 bases. There are 16 residues in the CDR3. The germline gives CDR1 SEHNR, CDR2 FQNEAQ (reference sequence). The trim removed 5 bases at V and 8 bases at J, leaving 15 bases unmatched. CDR3 protein: CASSSYGAGAMDEQFF. The CDR3 DNA reads as TGTGCCAGCAGCAGTTATGGGGCGGGAGCCATGGATGAGCAGTTCTTC.

This clonotype was counted a few times. The V gene is TRBV28, the J gene TRBJ1-4; D gene ambiguous. V lost 8 bases and J lost 5, with 9 bases in between. The CDR3 runs 12 residues. Germline CDR1 reads MDHEN; CDR2 reads SYDVKM. CDR3 in amino acids: CASRTANEKLFF. CDR3 DNA sequence: TGTGCCAGCCGGACGGCGAATGAAAAACTGTTTTTT.

This clonotype occurred many times. The chain is built from TRBV5-1 and TRBJ2-1, with D unresolved. Germline values: CDR1 SGHRS, CDR2 YFSETQ. The CDR3 sequence is 14 residues long. The V end was cut by 2 bases, the J end by 5 bases, with 11 bases between. The CDR3 DNA sequence: TGCGCCAGCAGCTTTTGGATCCCAAACAATGAGCAGTTCTTC. It is translated as CASSFWIPNNEQFF.

The CDR3 region is CASSREGYWREGDEQFF. In DNA form, the CDR3 reads TGTGCCAGCAGCCGGGAGGGGTACTGGCGGGAGGGAGATGAGCAGTTCTTC. This rearrangement joins TRBV4-2 to TRBJ2-1, with 9 bases aligning to TRBD2. Germline V CDR1 and CDR2: LGHNA, YNFKEQ. This CDR3 contains 17 residues. The trim removed 4 bases at V and 8 bases at J, leaving 15 bases unmatched.

This clonotype was observed a few times. The chain joins TRBV4-3 to TRBJ2-1; the D call may be TRBD1 or TRBD2 (6 bases each). Looked up from germline, CDR1 is LGHNA and CDR2 is YSLEER. Trimming removed 1 base at V and 5 bases at J, with 15 bases between. The CDR3 is 16 residues long. CDR3 in amino acids: CASSQVLGGNNNEQFF. CDR3 DNA sequence: TGCGCCAGCAGCCAAGTGTTAGGGGGGAATAACAATGAGCAGTTCTTC.

This clonotype has more than one count but fewer than ten. The chain couples TRBV3-1 to TRBJ1-2; D gene unclear. Deletions cut 0 bases from V and 6 bases from J, with 11 bases between. This CDR3 contains 14 residues. The germline V gene encodes CDR1 LGHDT and CDR2 YNNKEL (reference sequence). The CDR3 nucleotides read TGTGCCAGCAGCCAAGATCCGGACCTGGATGGCTACACCTTC. Residues: CASSQDPDLDGYTF.

This clonotype was seen at least ten times. The CDR3 here is CSERASSYNEQFF. The CDR3 DNA follows: TGCAGCGAGCGAGCGAGCTCCTACAATGAGCAGTTCTTC. The J gene is TRBJ2-1, the V gene TRBV29-1; D is ambiguous. This CDR3 is 13 amino acids long. V gave up 7 bases and J gave up 0 bases, with 10 bases separating them. Germline-derived CDR1 and CDR2 are SQVTM and ANQGSEA.

The table lists this clonotype with many counts. This sequence joins TRBV6-2 or TRBV6-3 and TRBJ2-1; 9 bases align to TRBD2. V lost 5 bases and J lost 14; bases outside the gene matches: 7. From germline, CDR1 is MNHEY and CDR2 SVGEGT. The CDR3 has 12 residues. As DNA, the CDR3 is TGTGCCAGCAGTAACAGACTAGCGGACGAGTTCTTC. This gives the protein CASSNRLADEFF.

This clonotype was picked up many times. This chain joins TRBV20-1 and TRBJ2-7, with D unclear. Germline CDR1 is DFQATT and CDR2 is SNEGSKA (reference sequence). The V end was cut by 5 bases, the J end by 3 bases, with 11 bases between. This CDR3 comprises 12 residues. CDR3 bases: TGCAGTGCTCCCCACATCGGCTACGAGCAGTACTTC. Its translation is CSAPHIGYEQYF.

This clonotype was observed a few times. This rearrangement joins TRBV7-9 to TRBJ1-1, with D perhaps TRBD1 (5 bases). V lost 3 bases to trimming and J lost 2 bases, with 13 bases between them. Per germline, CDR1 SEHNR and CDR2 FQNEAQ (reference sequence). This CDR3 has 15 residues. DNA for the CDR3: TGTGCCAGCAGCTTCGGGGACCCCGATAACACTGAAGCTTTCTTT. This translates into CASSFGDPDNTEAFF.

This clonotype was counted many times. V and J are TRBV6-5 and TRBJ2-5; TRBD2 matches 9 bases. Germline V lookup: CDR1 MNHEY, CDR2 SVGAGI. Trimming took 5 bases from V and 3 from J; bases not matched to a gene: 4. This CDR3 region has 14 residues. Here the CDR3 DNA reads TGTGCCAGCAGTCTTCCTAGCGGGAAAGAGACCCAGTACTTC. Protein: CASSLPSGKETQYF.

J is TRBJ2-7 and V is TRBV19; D is unclear. The V end lost 3 bases, the J end lost 1 base, and 7 bases lay between the germline ends. The CDR3 sequence is 13 residues long. The V gene's germline CDR1 is LNHDA and CDR2 SQIVND (reference sequence). The CDR3 region has the DNA TGTGCCAGTAGTATGGAAGGGTCCTACGAGCAGTACTTC. Encoded protein: CASSMEGSYEQYF.

This clonotype was counted at least ten times. The rearrangement joins TRBV29-1 to TRBJ2-3; TRBD2 matches at 13 bases. Trimming took 6 bases from V and 3 from J; bases not matched to a gene: 12. The germline V gene encodes CDR1 SQVTM and CDR2 ANQGSEA. The CDR3 is made up of 17 amino acids. CDR3 nucleotide sequence: TGCAGCGTGTCAACCGGGACTAGCGGGATCCTTACAGATACGCAGTATTTT. It translates to CSVSTGTSGILTDTQYF.